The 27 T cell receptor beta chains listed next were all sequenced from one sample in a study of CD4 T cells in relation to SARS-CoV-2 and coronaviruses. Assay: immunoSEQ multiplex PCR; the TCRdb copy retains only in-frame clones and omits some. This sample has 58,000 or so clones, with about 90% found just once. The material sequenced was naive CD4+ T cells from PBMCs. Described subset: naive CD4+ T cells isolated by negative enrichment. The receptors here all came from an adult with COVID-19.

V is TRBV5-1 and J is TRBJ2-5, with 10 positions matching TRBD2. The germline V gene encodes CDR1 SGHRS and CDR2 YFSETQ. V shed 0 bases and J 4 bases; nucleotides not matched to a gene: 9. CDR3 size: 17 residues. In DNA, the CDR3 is TGCGCCAGCAGCTTGGTAGCGGGAGGATCTGGGGGAGAGACCCAGTACTTC. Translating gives CASSLVAGGSGGETQYF.

The CDR3 bases are TGTGCCAGCAGTACCCTTCGGGAGCTTTACAATGAGCAGTTCTTC. It translates to CASSTLRELYNEQFF. The chain uses TRBV27 and TRBJ2-1, with TRBD2 as a possible D gene (6 bases). The CDR3 loop spans 15 amino acids. V dropped 5 bases and J dropped 4 bases, with 15 bases sitting between them. The germline V gene has CDR1 MNHEY and CDR2 SMNVEV (reference sequence).

The CDR3 loop is CASSQTDRAGEQYF. The CDR3 DNA follows: TGTGCCAGCAGCCAAACGGACAGGGCGGGGGAGCAGTACTTC. The chain uses TRBV3-1 (or the pseudogene TRBV3-2) and TRBJ2-7, with 8 bases that match TRBD1. Germline V gene lookup returns CDR1 LGHDT and CDR2 YNNKEL (reference sequence). V dropped 2 bases and J dropped 7; count of bases not matched to a gene: 7. This CDR3 contains 14 residues.

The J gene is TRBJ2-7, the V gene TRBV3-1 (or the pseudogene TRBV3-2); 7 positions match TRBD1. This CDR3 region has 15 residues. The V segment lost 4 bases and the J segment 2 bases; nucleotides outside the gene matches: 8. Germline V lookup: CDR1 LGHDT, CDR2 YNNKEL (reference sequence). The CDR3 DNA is TGTGCCAGCAGCCTAAATACAGGGGCCCCCTACGAGCAGTACTTC. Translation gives CASSLNTGAPYEQYF.

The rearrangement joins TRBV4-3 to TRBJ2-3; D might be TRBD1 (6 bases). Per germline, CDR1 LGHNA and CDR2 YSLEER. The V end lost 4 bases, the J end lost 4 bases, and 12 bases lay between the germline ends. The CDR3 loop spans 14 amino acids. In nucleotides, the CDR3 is TGCGCCAGCAGCCGAAAAACAGGGCCAGATACGCAGTATTTT. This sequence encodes CASSRKTGPDTQYF.

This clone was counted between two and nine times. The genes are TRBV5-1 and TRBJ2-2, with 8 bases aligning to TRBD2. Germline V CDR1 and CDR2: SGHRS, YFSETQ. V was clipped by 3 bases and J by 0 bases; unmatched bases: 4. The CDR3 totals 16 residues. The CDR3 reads CASSYLAGTNTGELFF. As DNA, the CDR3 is TGCGCCAGCAGCTACCTAGCGGGCACGAACACCGGGGAGCTGTTTTTT.

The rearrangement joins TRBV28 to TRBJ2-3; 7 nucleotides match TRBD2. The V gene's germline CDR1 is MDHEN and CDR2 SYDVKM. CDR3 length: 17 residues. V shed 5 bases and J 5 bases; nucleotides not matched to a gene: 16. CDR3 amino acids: CASSPAERGGYGDTQYF. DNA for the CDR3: TGTGCCAGCAGTCCAGCGGAGCGGGGAGGGTATGGAGATACGCAGTATTTT.

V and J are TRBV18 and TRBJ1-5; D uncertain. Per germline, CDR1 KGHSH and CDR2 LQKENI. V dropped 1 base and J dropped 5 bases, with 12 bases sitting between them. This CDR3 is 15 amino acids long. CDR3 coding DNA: TGTGCCAGCTCACCACGGGATAATCGGGATCAGCCCCAGCATTTT. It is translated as CASSPRDNRDQPQHF.

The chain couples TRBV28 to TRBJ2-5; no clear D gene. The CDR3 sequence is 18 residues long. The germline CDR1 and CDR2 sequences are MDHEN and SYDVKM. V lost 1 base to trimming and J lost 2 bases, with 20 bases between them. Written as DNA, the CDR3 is TGTGCCAGCAGTTTATCGTCAGGCGGAGAACCCCTTCAAGAGACCCAGTACTTC. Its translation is CASSLSSGGEPLQETQYF.

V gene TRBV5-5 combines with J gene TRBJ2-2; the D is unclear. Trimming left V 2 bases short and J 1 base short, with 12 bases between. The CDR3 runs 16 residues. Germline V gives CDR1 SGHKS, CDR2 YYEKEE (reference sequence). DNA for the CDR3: TGTGCCAGCAGCTTTTTTTCAGCGATGAACACCGGGGAGCTGTTTTTT. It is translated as CASSFFSAMNTGELFF.

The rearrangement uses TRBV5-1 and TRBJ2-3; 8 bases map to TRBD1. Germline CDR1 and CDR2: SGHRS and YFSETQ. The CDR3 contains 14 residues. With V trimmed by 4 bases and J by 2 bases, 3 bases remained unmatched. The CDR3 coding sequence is TGCGCCAGCAGCCCGACAGGGGCCACAGATACGCAGTATTTT. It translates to CASSPTGATDTQYF.

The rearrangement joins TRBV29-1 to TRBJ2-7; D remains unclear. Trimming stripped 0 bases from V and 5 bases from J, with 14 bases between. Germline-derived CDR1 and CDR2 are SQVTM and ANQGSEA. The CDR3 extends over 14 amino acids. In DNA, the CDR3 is TGCAGCGTTGAAGATCCGGCTAGTCCCCACGAGCAGTACTTC. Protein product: CSVEDPASPHEQYF.

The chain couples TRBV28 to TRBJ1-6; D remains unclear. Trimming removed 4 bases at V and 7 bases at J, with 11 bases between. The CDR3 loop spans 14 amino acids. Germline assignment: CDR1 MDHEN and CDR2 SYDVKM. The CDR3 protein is CASSSHNRNSPLHF. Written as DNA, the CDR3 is TGTGCCAGCAGTTCACATAATAGGAATTCACCCCTCCACTTT.

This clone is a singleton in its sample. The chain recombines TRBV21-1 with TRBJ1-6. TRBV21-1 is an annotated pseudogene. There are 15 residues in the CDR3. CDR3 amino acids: CASSKSDTNLPPLHF. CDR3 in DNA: TGTGCCAGCAGCAAGAGTGACACTAATCTGCCACCCCTCCACTTT.

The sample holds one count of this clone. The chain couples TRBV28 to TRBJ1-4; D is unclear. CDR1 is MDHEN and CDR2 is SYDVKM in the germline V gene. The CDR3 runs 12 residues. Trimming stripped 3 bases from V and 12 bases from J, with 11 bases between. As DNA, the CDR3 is TGTGCCAGCAGTTTGGTGCGTGGGCAACTGTTTTTT. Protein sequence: CASSLVRGQLFF.

DNA of the CDR3: TGTGCCAGCAGCCCGACTAGGGCAGATACGCAGTATTTT. This sequence encodes CASSPTRADTQYF. The chain links TRBV3-1 (or the pseudogene TRBV3-2) to TRBJ2-3; D possibly corresponds to TRBD2 (6 bases). Germline V CDR1 and CDR2: LGHDT, YNNKEL (reference sequence). CDR3 length equals 13 residues. V dropped 4 bases and J dropped 4 bases, with 9 bases sitting between them.

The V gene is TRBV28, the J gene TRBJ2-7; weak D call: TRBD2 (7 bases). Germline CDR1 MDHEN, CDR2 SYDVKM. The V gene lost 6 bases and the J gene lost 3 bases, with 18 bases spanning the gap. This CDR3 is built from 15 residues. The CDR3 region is CASSPRGALHYEQYF. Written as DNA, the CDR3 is TGTGCCAGCAGCCCCCGGGGGGCCTTACACTACGAGCAGTACTTC.

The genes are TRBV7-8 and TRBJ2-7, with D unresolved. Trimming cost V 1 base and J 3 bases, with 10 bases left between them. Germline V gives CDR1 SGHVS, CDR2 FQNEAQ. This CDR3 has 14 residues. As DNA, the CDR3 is TGTGCCAGCAGCTTAGAAAACTCCAACTACGAGCAGTACTTC. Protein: CASSLENSNYEQYF. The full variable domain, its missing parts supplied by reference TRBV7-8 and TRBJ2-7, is GAGVSQSPRYKVAKRGQDVALRCDPISGHVSLFWYQQALGQGPEFLTYFQNEAQLDKSGLPSDRFFAERPEGSVSTLKIQRTQQEDSAVYLCASSLENSNYEQYFGPGTRLTVT.

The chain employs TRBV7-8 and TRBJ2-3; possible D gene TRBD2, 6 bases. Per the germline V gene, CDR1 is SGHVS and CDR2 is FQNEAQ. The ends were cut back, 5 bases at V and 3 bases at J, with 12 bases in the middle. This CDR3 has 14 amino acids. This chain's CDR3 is CASSLMGGTDTQYF. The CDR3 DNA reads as TGTGCCAGCAGCCTAATGGGAGGAACAGATACGCAGTATTTT.

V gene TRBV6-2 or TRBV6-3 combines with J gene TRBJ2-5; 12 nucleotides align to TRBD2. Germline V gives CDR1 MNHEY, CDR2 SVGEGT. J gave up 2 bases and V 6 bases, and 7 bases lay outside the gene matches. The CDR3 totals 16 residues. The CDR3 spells CASSSIGLAGQETQYF. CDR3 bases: TGTGCCAGCAGCTCTATCGGACTAGCGGGGCAAGAGACCCAGTACTTC.

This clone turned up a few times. The CDR3 DNA is TGTGCCAGCAGCACATACAGCACAGATACGCAGTATTTT. Encoded protein: CASSTYSTDTQYF. The chain uses TRBV7-2 and TRBJ2-3; D is undetermined. Germline V CDR1 and CDR2: SGHTA, FQGNSA. This CDR3 has 13 amino acids. Trimming took 5 bases from V and 0 from J, leaving 6 bases between them.

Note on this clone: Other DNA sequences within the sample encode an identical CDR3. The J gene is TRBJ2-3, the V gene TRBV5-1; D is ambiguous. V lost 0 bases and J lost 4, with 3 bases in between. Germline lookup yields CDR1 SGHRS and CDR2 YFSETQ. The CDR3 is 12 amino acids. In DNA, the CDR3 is TGCGCCAGCAGCTTGGGCGCAGATACGCAGTATTTT. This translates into CASSLGADTQYF.

Here the CDR3 reads CSVEDSSGSRDEQFF. The CDR3, as DNA: TGCAGCGTTGAAGATAGTAGCGGGAGTAGGGATGAGCAGTTCTTC. The chain combines TRBV29-1 with TRBJ2-1, with 9 bases matching TRBD2. The trim removed 0 bases at V and 8 bases at J, leaving 8 bases unmatched. CDR3 length equals 15 residues. Germline CDR1 SQVTM, CDR2 ANQGSEA.

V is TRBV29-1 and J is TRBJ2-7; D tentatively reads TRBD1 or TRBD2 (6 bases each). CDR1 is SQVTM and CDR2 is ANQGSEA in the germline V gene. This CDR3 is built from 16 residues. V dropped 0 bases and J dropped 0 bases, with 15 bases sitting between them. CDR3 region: CSVEDSMGGLSYEQYF. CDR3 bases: TGCAGCGTTGAAGATTCGATGGGGGGCCTCTCCTACGAGCAGTACTTC.

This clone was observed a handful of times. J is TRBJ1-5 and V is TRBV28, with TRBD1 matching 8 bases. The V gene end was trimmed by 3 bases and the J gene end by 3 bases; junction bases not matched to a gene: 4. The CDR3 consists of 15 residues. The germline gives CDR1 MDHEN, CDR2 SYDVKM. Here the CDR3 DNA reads TGTGCCAGCAGTTTCAGGGGGCGAAACAATCAGCCCCAGCATTTT. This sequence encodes CASSFRGRNNQPQHF.

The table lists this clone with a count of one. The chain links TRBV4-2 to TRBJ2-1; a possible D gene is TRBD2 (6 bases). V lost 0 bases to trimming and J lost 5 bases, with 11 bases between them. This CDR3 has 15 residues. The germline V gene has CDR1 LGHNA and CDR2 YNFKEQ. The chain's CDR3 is CASSQEAGQHNEQFF. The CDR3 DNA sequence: TGTGCCAGCAGCCAAGAAGCGGGCCAGCACAATGAGCAGTTCTTC.

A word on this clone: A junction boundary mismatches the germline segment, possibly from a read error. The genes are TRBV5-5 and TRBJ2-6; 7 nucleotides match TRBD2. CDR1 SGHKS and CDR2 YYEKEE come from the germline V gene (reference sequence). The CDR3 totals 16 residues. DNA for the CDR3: TGTGCCAACAGCCCCTGGGGGGGGGCTGGGGCCAACGTCCTGACTTTC. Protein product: CANSPWGGAGANVLTF.